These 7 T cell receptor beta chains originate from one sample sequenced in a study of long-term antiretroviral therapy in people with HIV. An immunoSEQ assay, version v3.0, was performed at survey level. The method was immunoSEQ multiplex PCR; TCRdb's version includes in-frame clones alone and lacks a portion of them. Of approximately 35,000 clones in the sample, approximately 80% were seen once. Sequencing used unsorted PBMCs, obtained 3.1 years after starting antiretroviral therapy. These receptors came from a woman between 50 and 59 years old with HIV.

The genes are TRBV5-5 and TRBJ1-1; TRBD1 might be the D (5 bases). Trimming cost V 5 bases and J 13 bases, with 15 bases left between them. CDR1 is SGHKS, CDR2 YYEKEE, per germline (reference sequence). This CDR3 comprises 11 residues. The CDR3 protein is CASRRGTEGFF. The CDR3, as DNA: TGTGCCAGCAGGCGGGGGACTGAGGGTTTCTTT.

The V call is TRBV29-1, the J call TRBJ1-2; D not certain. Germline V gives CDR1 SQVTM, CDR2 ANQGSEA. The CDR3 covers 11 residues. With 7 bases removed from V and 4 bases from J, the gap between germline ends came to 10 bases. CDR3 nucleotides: TGCAGCGCTTCGGACGGCTATGGCTACACCTTC. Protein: CSASDGYGYTF.

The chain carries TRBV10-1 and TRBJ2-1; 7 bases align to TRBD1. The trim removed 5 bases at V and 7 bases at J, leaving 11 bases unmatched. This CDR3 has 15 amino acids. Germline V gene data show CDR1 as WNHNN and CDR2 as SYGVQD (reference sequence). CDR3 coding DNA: TGCGCCAGCAGTCCGACAGGGCAGCTAAATAATGAGCAGTTCTTC. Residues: CASSPTGQLNNEQFF.

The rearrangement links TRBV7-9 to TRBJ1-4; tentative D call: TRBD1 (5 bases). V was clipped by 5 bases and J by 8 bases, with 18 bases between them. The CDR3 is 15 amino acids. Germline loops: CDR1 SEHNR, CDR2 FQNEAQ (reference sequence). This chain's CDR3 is CASSGQGQGMEKLFF. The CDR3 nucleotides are TGTGCCAGCAGCGGGCAAGGACAAGGAATGGAAAAACTGTTTTTT.

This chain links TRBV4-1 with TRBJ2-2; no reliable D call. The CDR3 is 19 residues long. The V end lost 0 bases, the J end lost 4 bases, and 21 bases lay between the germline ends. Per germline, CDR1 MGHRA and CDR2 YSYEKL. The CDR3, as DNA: TGCGCCAGCAGCCAAGATGCCCGCTTTGTAGCAGACGGCACCGGGGAGCTGTTTTTT. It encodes CASSQDARFVADGTGELFF.

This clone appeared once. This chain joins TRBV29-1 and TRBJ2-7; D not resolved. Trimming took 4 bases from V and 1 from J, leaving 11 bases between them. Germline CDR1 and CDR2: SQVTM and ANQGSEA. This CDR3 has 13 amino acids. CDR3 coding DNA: TGCAGCGTTGGAAAGGGCCGATCCTACGAGCAGTACTTC. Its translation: CSVGKGRSYEQYF.

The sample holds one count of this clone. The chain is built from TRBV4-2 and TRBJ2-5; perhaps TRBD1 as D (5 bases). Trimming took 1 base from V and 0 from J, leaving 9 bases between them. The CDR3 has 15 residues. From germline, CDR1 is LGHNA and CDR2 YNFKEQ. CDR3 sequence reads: CASSQVVGDQETQYF. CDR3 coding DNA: TGTGCCAGCAGCCAAGTGGTAGGGGACCAAGAGACCCAGTACTTC.